This entry lists 9 T cell receptor beta chains sequenced from one sample in a study of T cell responses to AZD1222 COVID-19 vaccine. Assay: immunoSEQ multiplex PCR; the TCRdb copy retains only in-frame clones and omits some. There are 200,000 or so clones in the sample; roughly 92% occur only once, and more than 0.8% lies in the top ten. Sequencing used peripheral blood, obtained 28 days after the second AZD1222 dose. The receptors originated from an adult who received the AZD1222 COVID-19 vaccine.

The chain has TRBV5-5 and TRBJ1-6; D is perhaps TRBD1 (6 bases). Germline CDR1 reads SGHKS; CDR2 reads YYEKEE (reference sequence). Trimming cost V 1 base and J 11 bases, with 19 bases left between them. The length of the CDR3 is 16 residues. DNA for the CDR3: TGTGCCAGCAGCTTGAGGTTCGGAGGGGGTATTACACCCCTCCACTTT. It codes for CASSLRFGGGITPLHF.

This sequence joins TRBV6-5 and TRBJ2-1, with 10 bases matching TRBD2. The germline CDR1 and CDR2 sequences are MNHEY and SVGAGI. With 6 bases clipped from V and 15 bases from J, the junction kept 14 bases outside the gene matches. The CDR3 is made up of 14 amino acids. The CDR3 loop is CASSRDPSGGDAFF. CDR3 nucleotide sequence: TGTGCCAGCAGCCGCGACCCCAGCGGGGGGGACGCGTTCTTC.

The table lists this clone with a count of one. The chain uses TRBV27 and TRBJ1-2, with D perhaps matching TRBD1 (5 bases). This CDR3 is built from 14 residues. The germline gives CDR1 MNHEY, CDR2 SMNVEV (reference sequence). The V end lost 1 base, the J end lost 2 bases, and 8 bases lay between the germline ends. Here the CDR3 DNA reads TGTGCCAGCAGTTTATACCCAGGGAACTATGGCTACACCTTC. It encodes CASSLYPGNYGYTF.

The V call is TRBV20-1, the J call TRBJ1-2; D ambiguous. Germline CDR1 and CDR2: DFQATT and SNEGSKA (reference sequence). Deletions cut 4 bases from V and 8 bases from J, with 8 bases between. The CDR3 consists of 10 residues. The CDR3 spells CSATELGYTF. CDR3 in DNA: TGCAGTGCTACGGAGCTGGGCTACACCTTC.

This sequence joins TRBV6-1 and TRBJ1-1, with D unresolved. The CDR3 has 13 amino acids. The germline V gene encodes CDR1 MNHNS and CDR2 SASEGT. The V end was cut by 2 bases, the J end by 1 base, with 5 bases between. For the CDR3, the DNA is TGTGCCAGCAGTGAAAGGGCGAACACTGAAGCTTTCTTT. It codes for CASSERANTEAFF.

The chain is built from TRBV18 and TRBJ1-1; 7 bases line up with TRBD1. This CDR3 comprises 15 residues. The V and J ends lost 5 bases and 1 base, in that order; junction bases with no gene match: 7. The germline V gene has CDR1 KGHSH and CDR2 LQKENI. The CDR3 DNA follows: TGTGCCAGCTCAACTCAGGGGGACGGGAACACTGAAGCTTTCTTT. Amino acid sequence: CASSTQGDGNTEAFF.

V is TRBV7-7 and J is TRBJ2-3; D is uncertain. The CDR3 spans 15 residues. CDR1 SSHAT and CDR2 FNYEAQ come from the germline V gene (reference sequence). V was shortened by 1 base and J by 2 bases, with 10 bases between the two germline ends. The CDR3 nucleotides are TGTGCCAGCAGCTTAGGCTGGTCAAACACAGATACGCAGTATTTT. It specifies CASSLGWSNTDTQYF.

V is TRBV7-2 and J is TRBJ2-3; either TRBD1 or TRBD2 may supply D (5 bases each). The V gene lost 5 bases and the J gene lost 4 bases, with 22 bases spanning the gap. Germline CDR1 SGHTA, CDR2 FQGNSA. The CDR3 is 17 amino acids. CDR3 DNA sequence: TGTGCCAGCAGCGACACGAGCCTGGGGGAACAATCAGATACGCAGTATTTT. Translated, it gives CASSDTSLGEQSDTQYF.

The chain uses TRBV5-6 and TRBJ1-5; a weak D match, TRBD1 (5 bases). V was clipped by 1 base and J by 1 base, with 9 bases between them. The CDR3 runs to 15 residues. From germline, CDR1 is SGHDT and CDR2 YYEEEE. CDR3 protein: CASSLYPGSNQPQHF. CDR3 coding DNA: TGTGCCAGCAGCTTGTATCCAGGGAGCAATCAGCCCCAGCATTTT.